The rows below give T cell receptor beta chains drawn from one sample of a study of blood T cell repertoires in COVID-19. Method: immunoSEQ multiplex PCR; TCRdb's copy keeps in-frame clones and lacks some. The sample consists of around 150,000 clones, 75% to 80% of them appearing once. Sequenced input: peripheral blood. These receptor sequences come from a woman in her 50s with active or convalescent COVID-19. Each CDR3 is given with its conserved first and last residue. Fields, in order: J gene, D gene, V gene, clone size, CDR3 DNA, CDR3 protein. A D gene is named only where the DNA matches it firmly. Size values are once, few and many counts, or a class for expanded clones, and some rows have none.

J gene: TRBJ1-6; D gene: TRBD1; V gene: TRBV4-1; clone size: many; CDR3 DNA: TGCGCCAGCAGTGATGCCGGACAGGGCTATAATTCACCCCTCCACTTT; CDR3 protein: CASSDAGQGYNSPLHF
J gene: TRBJ1-1; D gene: -; V gene: TRBV11-3; clone size: few; CDR3 DNA: TGTGCCAGCCGCGCCCCAGGTGGGGAAGCTTTCTTT; CDR3 protein: CASRAPGGEAFF
J gene: TRBJ2-1; D gene: -; V gene: TRBV15; clone size: once; CDR3 DNA: TGTGCCACCAGCAGAGAGACAGGCGGCTACAATGAGCAGTTCTTC; CDR3 protein: CATSRETGGYNEQFF
J gene: TRBJ2-5; D gene: TRBD2; V gene: TRBV5-1; clone size: -; CDR3 DNA: TGCGCCAGCAGCCGGGCGGCTAGCGGAGAGCAAGAGACCCAGTACTTC; CDR3 protein: CASSRAASGEQETQYF
J gene: TRBJ1-1; D gene: TRBD1; V gene: TRBV3-1/TRBV3-2; clone size: -; CDR3 DNA: TGTGCCAGCAGCCAAGATAAGGCAGGGACAGGGCGGCCTGAAGCTTTCTTT; CDR3 protein: CASSQDKAGTGRPEAFF
J gene: TRBJ2-7; D gene: TRBD1; V gene: TRBV5-6; clone size: -; CDR3 DNA: TGTGCCAGCAGCTGGGGGACAGATCCCTACGAGCAGTACTTC; CDR3 protein: CASSWGTDPYEQYF
J gene: TRBJ1-2; D gene: -; V gene: TRBV30; clone size: -; CDR3 DNA: TGTGCCTGGAGTGTCTCTCGGGGCTACACCTTC; CDR3 protein: CAWSVSRGYTF
J gene: TRBJ2-6; D gene: TRBD1; V gene: TRBV11-2; clone size: -; CDR3 DNA: TGTGCCAGCAGCTTAGGACAGGGTTCTGGGGCCAACGTCCTGACTTTC; CDR3 protein: CASSLGQGSGANVLTF
J gene: TRBJ1-1; D gene: -; V gene: TRBV4-1; clone size: -; CDR3 DNA: TGCGCCAGCAGCCTGGCCAAATCGAACACTGAAGCTTTCTTT; CDR3 protein: CASSLAKSNTEAFF
J gene: TRBJ2-5; D gene: -; V gene: TRBV4-2; clone size: -; CDR3 DNA: TGTGCCAGCAGCCAAAACGGGGCGGGGGACAACCAAGAGACCCAGTACTTC; CDR3 protein: CASSQNGAGDNQETQYF
J gene: TRBJ1-5; D gene: -; V gene: TRBV19; clone size: few; CDR3 DNA: TGTGCCAGCCGCTGGGGGCCCGACAATCAGCCCCAGCATTTT; CDR3 protein: CASRWGPDNQPQHF
J gene: TRBJ1-1; D gene: -; V gene: TRBV18; clone size: -; CDR3 DNA: TGTGCCAGCTCACCTACAGGGACCGGCACTGAAGCTTTCTTT; CDR3 protein: CASSPTGTGTEAFF
J gene: TRBJ1-4; D gene: -; V gene: TRBV5-6; clone size: -; CDR3 DNA: TGTGCCAGCAGCTCCGGACACTATGAAAAACTGTTTTTT; CDR3 protein: CASSSGHYEKLFF
J gene: TRBJ1-1; D gene: -; V gene: TRBV6-5; clone size: -; CDR3 DNA: TGTGCCAGCAGTTCCCAGTTGGTCGGGGAAACTGAAGCTTTCTTT; CDR3 protein: CASSSQLVGETEAFF
J gene: TRBJ1-4; D gene: -; V gene: TRBV5-1; clone size: -; CDR3 DNA: TGCGCCAGCAGTTTAGGCCCGGGGAGCGAAAAACTGTTTTTT; CDR3 protein: CASSLGPGSEKLFF
J gene: TRBJ1-6; D gene: -; V gene: TRBV4-2; clone size: -; CDR3 DNA: TGTGCCAGCAGCCAAGAGGGGGGGTCGCAGAATAATTCACCCCTCCACTTT; CDR3 protein: CASSQEGGSQNNSPLHF
J gene: TRBJ1-2; D gene: -; V gene: TRBV10-3; clone size: -; CDR3 DNA: TGTGCCATCAGTGAGTCAGCGGAGGGACCTACTAACTATGGCTACACCTTC; CDR3 protein: CAISESAEGPTNYGYTF
J gene: TRBJ2-7; D gene: TRBD1; V gene: TRBV5-6; clone size: -; CDR3 DNA: TGTGCCAGCACATACAGGGGTGGGGACGAGCAGTACTTC; CDR3 protein: CASTYRGGDEQYF
J gene: TRBJ2-5; D gene: -; V gene: TRBV2; clone size: -; CDR3 DNA: TGTGCCAGCATCTGGGGGCGCTTTGAGACCCAGTACTTC; CDR3 protein: CASIWGRFETQYF
J gene: TRBJ1-2; D gene: -; V gene: TRBV10-3; clone size: -; CDR3 DNA: TGTGCCATCAGTGTCGGGCAGGATGGGGCATCTGGCTACACCTTC; CDR3 protein: CAISVGQDGASGYTF
J gene: TRBJ1-3; D gene: -; V gene: TRBV6-5; clone size: -; CDR3 DNA: TGTGCCAGCAGAAAGGAGGACACCATATATTTT; CDR3 protein: CASRKEDTIYF
J gene: TRBJ1-3; D gene: -; V gene: TRBV5-1; clone size: -; CDR3 DNA: TGCGCCAGCAGCTTTCACGGGTCTGGCCCTGGAAACACCATATATTTT; CDR3 protein: CASSFHGSGPGNTIYF